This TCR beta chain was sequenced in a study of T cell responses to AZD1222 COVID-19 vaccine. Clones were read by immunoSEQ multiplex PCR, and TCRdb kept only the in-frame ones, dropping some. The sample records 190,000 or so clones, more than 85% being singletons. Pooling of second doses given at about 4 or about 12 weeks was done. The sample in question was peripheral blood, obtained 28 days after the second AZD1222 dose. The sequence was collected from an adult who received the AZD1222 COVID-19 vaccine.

This CDR3 reads CAISESKNSPLHF. CDR3 nucleotide sequence: TGTGCCATCAGTGAGTCGAAGAATTCACCCCTCCACTTT. The rearrangement joins TRBV10-3 to TRBJ1-6; D uncertain. The CDR3 extends over 13 amino acids. CDR1 is ENHRY and CDR2 is SYGVKD in the germline V gene. Trimming pared 0 bases from V and 7 bases from J, leaving 4 bases between.